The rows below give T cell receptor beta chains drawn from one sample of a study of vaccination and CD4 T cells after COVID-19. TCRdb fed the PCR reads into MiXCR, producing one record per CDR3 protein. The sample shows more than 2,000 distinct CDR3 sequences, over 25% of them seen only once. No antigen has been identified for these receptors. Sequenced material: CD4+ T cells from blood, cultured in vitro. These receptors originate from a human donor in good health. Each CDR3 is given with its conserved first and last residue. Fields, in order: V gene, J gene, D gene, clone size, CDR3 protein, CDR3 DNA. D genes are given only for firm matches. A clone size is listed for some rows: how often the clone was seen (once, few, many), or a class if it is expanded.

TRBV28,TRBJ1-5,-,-,CASITGFNQPQHF,TGTGCCAGCATAACAGGGTTCAATCAGCCCCAGCATTTT
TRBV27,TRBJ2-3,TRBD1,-,CASRDRGITDTQYF,TGTGCCAGCAGGGACAGGGGCATCACAGATACGCAGTATTTT
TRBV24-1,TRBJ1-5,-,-,CATGSAGGQPQHF,TGTGCCACCGGGAGCGCGGGGGGACAGCCCCAGCATTTT
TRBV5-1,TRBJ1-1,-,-,CASSPTVGGTEAFF,TGCGCCAGCAGCCCAACCGTCGGGGGTACTGAAGCTTTCTTT
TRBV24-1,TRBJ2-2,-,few,CATSDLWTAATGELFF,TGTGCCACCAGTGATTTATGGACAGCTGCCACCGGGGAGCTGTTTTTT
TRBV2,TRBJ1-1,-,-,CASSQQGSVTEAFF,TGTGCCAGCAGTCAACAGGGTTCAGTAACTGAAGCTTTCTTT
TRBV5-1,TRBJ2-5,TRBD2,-,CASSSLSGGGETQYF,TGCGCCAGCAGCTCCCTCAGCGGGGGCGGGGAGACCCAGTACTTC
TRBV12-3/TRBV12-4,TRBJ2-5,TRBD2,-,CASSSSGAGGEVGAPETQYF,TGTGCCAGCAGTTCGTCCGGAGCGGGGGGGGAGGTCGGGGCCCCAGAGACCCAGTACTTC
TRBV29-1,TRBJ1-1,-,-,CSVENWPGANTEAFF,TGCAGCGTTGAGAACTGGCCGGGGGCAAACACTGAAGCTTTCTTT
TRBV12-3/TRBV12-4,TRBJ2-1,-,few,CASSLRGRLSYNEQFF,TGTGCCAGCAGTTTAAGAGGCCGGCTCTCCTACAATGAGCAGTTCTTC
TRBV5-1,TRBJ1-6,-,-,CASSAGVEDNSPLHF,TGCGCCAGCAGTGCTGGGGTTGAGGATAATTCACCCCTCCACTTT
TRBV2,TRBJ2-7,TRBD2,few,CASSEEGLAREQYF,TGTGCCAGCAGTGAAGAGGGACTAGCGCGCGAGCAGTACTTC
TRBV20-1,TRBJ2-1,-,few,CSAREWDNEQFF,TGCAGTGCTAGGGAGTGGGACAATGAGCAGTTCTTC
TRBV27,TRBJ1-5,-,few,CASSERGNQPQHF,TGTGCCAGCAGTGAACGGGGCAATCAGCCCCAGCATTTT
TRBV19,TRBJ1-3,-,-,CASSRGRINSGNTIYF,TGTGCCAGTAGTAGAGGACGGATAAACTCTGGAAACACCATATATTTT
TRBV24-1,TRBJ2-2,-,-,CATSDLSRAANTGELFF,TGTGCCACCAGTGATTTGAGTCGGGCGGCCAACACCGGGGAGCTGTTTTTT
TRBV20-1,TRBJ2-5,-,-,CSASPGEETQYF,TGCAGTGCTAGTCCAGGGGAAGAGACCCAGTACTTC